This TCR beta chain was identified in a study of graft-versus-host responses after intestinal transplantation. The germline gives CDR1 SGHTA, CDR2 FQGTGA. This CDR3 has 14 amino acids. V lost 0 bases to trimming and J lost 4 bases, with 9 bases between them. Some clones are missing from TCRdb's copy, which holds only in-frame ones; the method was immunoSEQ multiplex PCR. The repertoire has about 120,000 clones, less than 95% of them found once; the top ten carry about 0.18%. As regards this clone: The antigen is unknown.

V usage is TRBV7-3 and J usage is TRBJ1-1; possibly TRBD1 for D (6 bases). This TCR derives from a human donor who received an intestinal transplant. This specimen was unstimulated CD4+ T cells sorted from spleen or lymph node cells, taken before intestinal transplant. CDR3 bases: TGTGCCAGCAGCTTAACACCAGGGGTCACTGAAGCTTTCTTT. This gives the protein CASSLTPGVTEAFF.